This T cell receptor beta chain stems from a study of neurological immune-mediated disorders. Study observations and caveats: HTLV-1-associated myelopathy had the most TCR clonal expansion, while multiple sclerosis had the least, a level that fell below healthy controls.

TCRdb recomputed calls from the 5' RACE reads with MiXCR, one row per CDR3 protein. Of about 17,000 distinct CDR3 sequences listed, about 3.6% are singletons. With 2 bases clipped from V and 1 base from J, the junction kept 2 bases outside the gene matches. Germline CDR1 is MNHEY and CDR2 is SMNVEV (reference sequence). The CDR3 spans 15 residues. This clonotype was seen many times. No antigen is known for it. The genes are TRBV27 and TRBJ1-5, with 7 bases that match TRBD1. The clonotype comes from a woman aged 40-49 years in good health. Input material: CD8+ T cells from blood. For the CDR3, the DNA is TGTGCCAGCAGTTTAGGGACAGAGAGCAATCAGCCCCAGCATTTT. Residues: CASSLGTESNQPQHF.